Following are 3 T cell receptor beta chains from one sample sequenced in a study of T cell repertoires in cytomegalovirus infection. One entry per CDR3 protein, called by TCRdb with MiXCR from the reads. The sample lists hundreds of thousands of distinct CDR3 sequences, roughly 26% occurring once. Sequenced material: CD8+ T cells from PBMCs. Source of these receptors: a human donor in good health (CMV status not recorded). Some clones in this sample may be carry-over from other donors' samples.

The chain recombines TRBV7-2 with TRBJ2-1, with 10 positions matching TRBD2. V shed 3 bases, J shed 5 bases, and the junction held 13 bases outside the gene matches. The CDR3 length is 18 residues. Germline V gene data show CDR1 as SGHTA and CDR2 as FQGNSA. CDR3 coding DNA: TGTGCCAGCAGCTTCAGGGAGGCTCTAGCGGGGGCGAACAATGAGCAGTTCTTC. Its protein product is CASSFREALAGANNEQFF.

The V call is TRBV14, the J call TRBJ2-1; D remains unclear. Trimming removed 1 base from V and 12 bases from J, with 19 bases in between. Germline CDR1 SGHDN, CDR2 FVKESK. There are 15 residues in the CDR3. CDR3 region: CASSQGRTGPGGQFF. CDR3 DNA: TGTGCCAGCAGCCAAGGAAGGACGGGCCCCGGTGGGCAGTTCTTC.

This clonotype was observed a handful of times. The genes are TRBV14 and TRBJ1-1; no clear D. The CDR3 covers 13 residues. The V gene's germline CDR1 is SGHDN and CDR2 FVKESK. Trimming removed 0 bases at V and 8 bases at J, with 10 bases between. CDR3 coding DNA: TGTGCCAGCAGCCAAGAAGAGGGAATAGAAGCTTTCTTT. Protein sequence: CASSQEEGIEAFF.